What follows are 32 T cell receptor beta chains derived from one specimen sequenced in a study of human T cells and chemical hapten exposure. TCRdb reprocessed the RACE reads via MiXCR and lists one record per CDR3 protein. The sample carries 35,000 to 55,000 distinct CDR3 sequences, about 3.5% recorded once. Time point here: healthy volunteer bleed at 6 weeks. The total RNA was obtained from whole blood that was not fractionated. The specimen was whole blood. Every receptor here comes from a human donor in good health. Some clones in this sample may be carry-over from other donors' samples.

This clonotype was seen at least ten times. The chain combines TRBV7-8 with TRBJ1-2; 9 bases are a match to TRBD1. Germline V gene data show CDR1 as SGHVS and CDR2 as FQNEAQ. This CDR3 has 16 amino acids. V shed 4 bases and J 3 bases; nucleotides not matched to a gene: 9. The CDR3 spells CASSSIGTGKDYGYTF. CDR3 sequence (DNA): TGTGCCAGCAGCTCCATTGGGACAGGGAAGGACTATGGCTACACCTTC.

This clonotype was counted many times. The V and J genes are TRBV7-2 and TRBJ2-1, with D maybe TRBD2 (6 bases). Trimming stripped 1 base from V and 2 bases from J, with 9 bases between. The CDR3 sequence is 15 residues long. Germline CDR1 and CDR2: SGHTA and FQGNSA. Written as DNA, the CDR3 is TGTGCCAGCAGCTTAGAGGTAGCGGCCTACAATGAGCAGTTCTTC. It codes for CASSLEVAAYNEQFF.

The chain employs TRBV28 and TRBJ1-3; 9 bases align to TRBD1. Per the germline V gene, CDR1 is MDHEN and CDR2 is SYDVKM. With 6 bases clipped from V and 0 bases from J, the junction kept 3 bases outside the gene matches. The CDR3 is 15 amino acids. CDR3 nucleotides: TGTGCCAGCAGCATGACAGGGGGCTCTGGAAACACCATATATTTT. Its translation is CASSMTGGSGNTIYF. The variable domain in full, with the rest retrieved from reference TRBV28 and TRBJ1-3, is DVKVTQSSRYLVKRTGEKVFLECVQDMDHENMFWYRQDPGLGLRLIYFSYDVKMKEKGDIPEGYSVSREKKERFSLILESASTNQTSMYLCASSMTGGSGNTIYFGEGSWLTVV.

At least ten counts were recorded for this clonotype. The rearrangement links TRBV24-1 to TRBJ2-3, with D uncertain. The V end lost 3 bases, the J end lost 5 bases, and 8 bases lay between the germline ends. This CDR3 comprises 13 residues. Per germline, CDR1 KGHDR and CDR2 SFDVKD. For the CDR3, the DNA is TGTGCCACCAGTGATAACCACCTAGATACGCAGTATTTT. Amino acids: CATSDNHLDTQYF.

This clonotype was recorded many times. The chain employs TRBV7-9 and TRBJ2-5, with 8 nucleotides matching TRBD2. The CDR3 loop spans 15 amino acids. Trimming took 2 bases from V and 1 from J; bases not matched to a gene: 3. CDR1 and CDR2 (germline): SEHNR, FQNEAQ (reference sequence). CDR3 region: CASSLRAGGQETQYF. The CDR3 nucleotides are TGTGCCAGCAGCTTACGGGCGGGAGGCCAAGAGACCCAGTACTTC.

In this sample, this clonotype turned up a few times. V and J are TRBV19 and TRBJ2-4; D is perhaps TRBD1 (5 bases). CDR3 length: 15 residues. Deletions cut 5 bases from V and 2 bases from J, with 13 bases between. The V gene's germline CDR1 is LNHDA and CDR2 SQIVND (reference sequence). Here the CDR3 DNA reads TGTGCCAGTAGTTCAGGGCAGTCTTCCAAAAACATTCAGTACTTC. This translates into CASSSGQSSKNIQYF.

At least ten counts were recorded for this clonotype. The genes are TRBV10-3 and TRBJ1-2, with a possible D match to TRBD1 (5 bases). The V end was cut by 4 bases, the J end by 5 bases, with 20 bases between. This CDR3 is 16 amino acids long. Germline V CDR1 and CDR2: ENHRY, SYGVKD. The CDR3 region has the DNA TGTGCCATCAGTGGGGGGGAGACTCCGACGGAGTATGGCTACACCTTC. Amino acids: CAISGGETPTEYGYTF.

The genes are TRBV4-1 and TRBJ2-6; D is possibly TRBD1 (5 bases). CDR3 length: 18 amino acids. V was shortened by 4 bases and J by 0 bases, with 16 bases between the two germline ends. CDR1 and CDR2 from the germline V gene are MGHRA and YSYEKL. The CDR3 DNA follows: TGCGCCAGCAGCCTCTGGTTGACAGACCCCTCTGGGGCCAACGTCCTGACTTTC. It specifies CASSLWLTDPSGANVLTF.

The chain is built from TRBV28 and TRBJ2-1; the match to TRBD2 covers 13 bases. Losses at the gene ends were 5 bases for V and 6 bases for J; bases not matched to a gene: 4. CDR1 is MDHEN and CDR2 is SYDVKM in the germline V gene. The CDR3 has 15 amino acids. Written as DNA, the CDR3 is TGTGCCAGCAGTCCCGGGACTAGCGGGATCAATGAGCAGTTCTTC. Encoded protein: CASSPGTSGINEQFF.

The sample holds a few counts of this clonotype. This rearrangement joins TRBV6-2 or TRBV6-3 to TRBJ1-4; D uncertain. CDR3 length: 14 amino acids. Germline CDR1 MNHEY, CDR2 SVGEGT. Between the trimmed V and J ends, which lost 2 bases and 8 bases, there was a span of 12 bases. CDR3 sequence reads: CASSYGSPYEKLFF. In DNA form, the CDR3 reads TGTGCCAGCAGTTACGGCAGTCCATACGAAAAACTGTTTTTT.

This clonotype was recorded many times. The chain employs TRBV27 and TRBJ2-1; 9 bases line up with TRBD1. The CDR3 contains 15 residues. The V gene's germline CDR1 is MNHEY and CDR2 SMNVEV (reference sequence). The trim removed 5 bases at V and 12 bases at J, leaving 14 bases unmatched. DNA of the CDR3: TGTGCCAGCAGTCCCGGGACAGGGACAACTCTGTTGCAGTTCTTC. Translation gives CASSPGTGTTLLQFF.

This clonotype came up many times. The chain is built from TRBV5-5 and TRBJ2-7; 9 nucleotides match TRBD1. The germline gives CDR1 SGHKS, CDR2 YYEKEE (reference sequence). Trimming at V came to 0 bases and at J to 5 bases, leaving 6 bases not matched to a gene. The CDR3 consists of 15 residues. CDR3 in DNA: TGTGCCAGCAGCTTGGTGGGACAGGGTCCCCACGAGCAGTACTTC. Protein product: CASSLVGQGPHEQYF.

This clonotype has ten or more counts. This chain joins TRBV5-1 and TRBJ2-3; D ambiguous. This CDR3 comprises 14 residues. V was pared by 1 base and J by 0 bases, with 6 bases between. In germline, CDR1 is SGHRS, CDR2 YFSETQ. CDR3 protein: CASSLPLSTDTQYF. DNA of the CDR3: TGCGCCAGCAGCTTGCCCCTTAGCACAGATACGCAGTATTTT. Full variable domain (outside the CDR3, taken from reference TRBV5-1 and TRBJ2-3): KAGVTQTPRYLIKTRGQQVTLSCSPISGHRSVSWYQQTPGQGLQFLFEYFSETQRNKGNFPGRFSGRQFSNSRSEMNVSTLELGDSALYLCASSLPLSTDTQYFGPGTRLTVL.

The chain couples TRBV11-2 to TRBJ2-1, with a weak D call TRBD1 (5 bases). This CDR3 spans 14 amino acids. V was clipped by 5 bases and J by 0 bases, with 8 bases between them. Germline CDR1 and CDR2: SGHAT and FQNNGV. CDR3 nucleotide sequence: TGTGCCAGCAGCCCCGACAGCTCCTACAATGAGCAGTTCTTC. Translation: CASSPDSSYNEQFF. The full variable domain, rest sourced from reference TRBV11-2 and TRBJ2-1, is EAGVAQSPRYKIIEKRQSVAFWCNPISGHATLYWYQQILGQGPKLLIQFQNNGVVDDSQLPKDRFSAERLKGVDSTLKIQPAKLEDSAVYLCASSPDSSYNEQFFGPGTRLTVL.

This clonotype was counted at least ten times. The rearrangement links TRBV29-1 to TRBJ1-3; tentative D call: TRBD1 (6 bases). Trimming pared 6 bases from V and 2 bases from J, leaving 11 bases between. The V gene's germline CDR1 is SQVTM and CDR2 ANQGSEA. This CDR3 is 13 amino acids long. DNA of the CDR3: TGCAGCGTGATACAGGGCCCTGGAAACACCATATATTTT. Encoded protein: CSVIQGPGNTIYF.

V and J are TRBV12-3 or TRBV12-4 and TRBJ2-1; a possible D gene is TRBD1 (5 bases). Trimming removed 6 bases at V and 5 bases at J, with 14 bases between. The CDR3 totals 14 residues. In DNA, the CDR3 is TGTGCCAGCAGCCAATCAACAGGTAACAATGAGCAGTTCTTC. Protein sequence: CASSQSTGNNEQFF.

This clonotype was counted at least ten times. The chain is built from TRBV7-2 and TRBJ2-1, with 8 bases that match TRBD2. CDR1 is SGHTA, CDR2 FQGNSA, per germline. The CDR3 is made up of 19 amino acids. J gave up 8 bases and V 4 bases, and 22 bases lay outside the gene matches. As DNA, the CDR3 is TGTGCCAGCAGCTCTCCATTTGGTCAGCGGGAGCGGATCGGAGATGAGCAGTTCTTC. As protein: CASSSPFGQRERIGDEQFF. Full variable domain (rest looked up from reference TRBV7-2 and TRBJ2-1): GAGVSQSPSNKVTEKGKDVELRCDPISGHTALYWYRQSLGQGLEFLIYFQGNSAPDKSGLPSDRFSAERTGGSVSTLTIQRTQQEDSAVYLCASSSPFGQRERIGDEQFFGPGTRLTVL.

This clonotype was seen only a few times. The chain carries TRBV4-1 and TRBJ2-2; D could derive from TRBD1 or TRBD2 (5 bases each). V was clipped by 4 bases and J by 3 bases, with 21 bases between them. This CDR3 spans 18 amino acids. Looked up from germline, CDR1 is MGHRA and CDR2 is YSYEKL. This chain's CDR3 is CASSPGIGRGDYTGELFF. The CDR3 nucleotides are TGCGCCAGCAGCCCGGGGATTGGGAGAGGGGATTACACCGGGGAGCTGTTTTTT.

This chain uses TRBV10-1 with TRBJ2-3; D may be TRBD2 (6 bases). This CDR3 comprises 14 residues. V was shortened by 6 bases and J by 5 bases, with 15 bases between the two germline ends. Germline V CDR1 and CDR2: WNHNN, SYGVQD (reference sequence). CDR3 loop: CASSHSGLIDTQYF. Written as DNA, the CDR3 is TGCGCCAGCAGCCACAGCGGGCTCATAGATACGCAGTATTTT.

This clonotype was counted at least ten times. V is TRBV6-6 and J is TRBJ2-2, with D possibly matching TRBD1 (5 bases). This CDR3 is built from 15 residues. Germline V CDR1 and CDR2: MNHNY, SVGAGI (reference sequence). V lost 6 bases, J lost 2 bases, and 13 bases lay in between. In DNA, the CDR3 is TGTGCCAGCAGGTCCGACAGAAGTAACACCGGGGAGCTGTTTTTT. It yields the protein CASRSDRSNTGELFF.

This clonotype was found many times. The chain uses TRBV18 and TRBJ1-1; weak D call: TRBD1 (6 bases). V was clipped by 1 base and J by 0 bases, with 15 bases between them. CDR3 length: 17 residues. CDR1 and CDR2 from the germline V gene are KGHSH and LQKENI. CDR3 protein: CASSPLDLQGLNTEAFF. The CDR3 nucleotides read TGTGCCAGCTCACCACTGGACCTGCAGGGGTTGAACACTGAAGCTTTCTTT. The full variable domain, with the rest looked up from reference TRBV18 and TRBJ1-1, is NAGVMQNPRHLVRRRGQEARLRCSPMKGHSHVYWYRQLPEEGLKFMVYLQKENIIDESGMPKERFSAEFPKEGPSILRIQQVVRGDSAAYFCASSPLDLQGLNTEAFFGQGTRLTVV.

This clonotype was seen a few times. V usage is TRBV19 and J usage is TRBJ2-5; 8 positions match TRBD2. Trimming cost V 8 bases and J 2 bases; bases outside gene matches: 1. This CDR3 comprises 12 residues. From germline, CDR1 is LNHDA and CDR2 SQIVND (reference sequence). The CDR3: CASGTRQETQYF. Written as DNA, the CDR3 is TGTGCCAGTGGGACTAGACAAGAGACCCAGTACTTC.

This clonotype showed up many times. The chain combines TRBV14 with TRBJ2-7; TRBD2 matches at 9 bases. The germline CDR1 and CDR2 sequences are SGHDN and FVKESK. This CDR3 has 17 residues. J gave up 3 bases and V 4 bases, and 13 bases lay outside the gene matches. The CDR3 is CASSLRGGRASGYEQYF. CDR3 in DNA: TGTGCCAGCAGCCTTAGGGGCGGGAGGGCCTCCGGCTACGAGCAGTACTTC.

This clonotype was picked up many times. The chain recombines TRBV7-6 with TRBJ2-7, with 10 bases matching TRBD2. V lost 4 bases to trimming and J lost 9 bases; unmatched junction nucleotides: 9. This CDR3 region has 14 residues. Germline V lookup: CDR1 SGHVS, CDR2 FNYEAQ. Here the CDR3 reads CASSSTSGIGWQYF. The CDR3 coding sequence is TGTGCCAGCAGCTCCACTAGCGGGATAGGTTGGCAGTACTTC. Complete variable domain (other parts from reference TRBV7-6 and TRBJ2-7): GAGVSQSPRYKVTKRGQDVALRCDPISGHVSLYWYRQALGQGPEFLTYFNYEAQQDKSGLPNDRFSAERPEGSISTLTIQRTEQRDSAMYRCASSSTSGIGWQYFGPGTRLTVT.

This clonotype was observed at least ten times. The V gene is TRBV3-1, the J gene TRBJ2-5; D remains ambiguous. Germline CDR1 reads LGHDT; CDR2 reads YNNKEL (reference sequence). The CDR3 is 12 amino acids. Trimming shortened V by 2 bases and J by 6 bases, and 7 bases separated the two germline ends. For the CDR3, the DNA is TGTGCCAGCAGCCAACGTTATCAGACCCAGTACTTC. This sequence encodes CASSQRYQTQYF.

CDR3 sequence: CASTPRGFSNQPQHF. The CDR3 bases are TGTGCCAGCACCCCCCGCGGGTTTAGCAATCAGCCCCAGCATTTT. J is TRBJ1-5 and V is TRBV27; the D is unclear. This CDR3 has 15 amino acids. Germline V lookup: CDR1 MNHEY, CDR2 SMNVEV (reference sequence). V was cut by 7 bases and J by 0 bases, with 13 bases left in between.

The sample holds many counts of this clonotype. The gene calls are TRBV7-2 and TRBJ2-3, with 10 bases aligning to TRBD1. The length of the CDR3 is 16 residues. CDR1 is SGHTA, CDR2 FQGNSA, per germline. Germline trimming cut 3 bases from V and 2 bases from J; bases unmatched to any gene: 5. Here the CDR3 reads CASSFRTGGFTDTQYF. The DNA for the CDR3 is TGTGCCAGCAGCTTTCGGACAGGGGGGTTCACAGATACGCAGTATTTT. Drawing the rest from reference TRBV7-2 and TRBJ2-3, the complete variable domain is GAGVSQSPSNKVTEKGKDVELRCDPISGHTALYWYRQSLGQGLEFLIYFQGNSAPDKSGLPSDRFSAERTGGSVSTLTIQRTQQEDSAVYLCASSFRTGGFTDTQYFGPGTRLTVL.

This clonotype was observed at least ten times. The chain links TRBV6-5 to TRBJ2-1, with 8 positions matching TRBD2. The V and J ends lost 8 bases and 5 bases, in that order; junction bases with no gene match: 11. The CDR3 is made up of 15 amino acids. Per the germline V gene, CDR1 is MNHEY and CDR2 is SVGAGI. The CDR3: CASGPPSGHDNEQFF. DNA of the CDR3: TGTGCCAGCGGCCCTCCTAGCGGGCATGACAATGAGCAGTTCTTC.

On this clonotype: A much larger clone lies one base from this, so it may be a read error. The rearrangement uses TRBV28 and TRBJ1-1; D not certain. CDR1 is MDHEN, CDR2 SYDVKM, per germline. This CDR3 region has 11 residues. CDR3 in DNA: TGTGTCAGCAGTGGAGGGACTGAAGCTTTCTTT. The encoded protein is CVSSGGTEAFF.

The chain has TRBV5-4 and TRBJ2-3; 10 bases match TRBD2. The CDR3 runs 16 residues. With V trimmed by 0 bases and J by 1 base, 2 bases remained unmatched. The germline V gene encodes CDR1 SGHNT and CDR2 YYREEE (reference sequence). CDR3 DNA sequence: TGTGCCAGCAGCTTGGGGCTAGCGGGAGGCACAGATACGCAGTATTTT. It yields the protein CASSLGLAGGTDTQYF.

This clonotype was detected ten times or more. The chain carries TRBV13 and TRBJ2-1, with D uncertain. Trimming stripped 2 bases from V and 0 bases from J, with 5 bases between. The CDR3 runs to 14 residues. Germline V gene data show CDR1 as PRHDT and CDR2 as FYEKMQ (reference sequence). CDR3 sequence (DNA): TGTGCCAGCAGCTTACTGAGCTCCTACAATGAGCAGTTCTTC. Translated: CASSLLSSYNEQFF.

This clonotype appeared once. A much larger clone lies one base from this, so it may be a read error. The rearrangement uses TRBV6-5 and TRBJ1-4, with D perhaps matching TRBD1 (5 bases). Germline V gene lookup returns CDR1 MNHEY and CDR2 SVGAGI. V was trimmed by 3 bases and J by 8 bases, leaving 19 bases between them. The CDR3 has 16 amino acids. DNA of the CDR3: TGTGCCAGCAGTTATGGGAGGGGTTTTTCGGTCGAAAAACTGTTTTTT. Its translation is CASSYGRGFSVEKLFF.